This T cell receptor (beta chain) was profiled in a study of cytomegalovirus exposure and HLA in healthy donors. Study-wide results and limits: With further analysis later on, most CMV-associated TCR beta chains appeared HLA-restricted. TRBV6-2, TRBV6-3 and some other V segments were unresolvable in 87-base-pair reads. Among TCR sequences, most were rare, though some public TCRs appeared in many donors.

This CDR3 has 14 amino acids. The junction had 8 bases not matched to a gene; V was cut back by 6 bases and J by 8 bases. Germline values: CDR1 LNHDA, CDR2 SQIVND (reference sequence). Worth noting for this clone: Its specificity is not known.

The PCR made use of 60 Vbeta and 13 Jbeta primers. The table came from immunoSEQ multiplex PCR; TCRdb's copy has only in-frame clones and leaves some out. This sample has some 110,000 clones, with around 74% found just once. The source material was PBMCs. The receptor comes from a man aged 25 to 45 in good health and CMV-seropositive. The chain is built from TRBV19 and TRBJ1-3, with 9 positions matching TRBD1. CDR3 residues: CASRGQGFWDTIYF. CDR3 in DNA: TGTGCCAGTAGAGGACAGGGGTTTTGGGACACCATATATTTT.